One and the same sample provided the 25 T cell receptor beta chains below, sequenced in a study of T cell changes during pregnancy in multiple sclerosis. TCRdb's copy holds only in-frame clones and misses some; the assay was immunoSEQ multiplex PCR. The sample lists about 44,000 clones; approximately 96% were seen once. The sequenced sample was peripheral blood, obtained in the second trimester of pregnancy. The receptor source for this set is a female donor with multiple sclerosis, enrolled in a pregnancy study.

The chain combines TRBV30 with TRBJ1-5, with D tentatively TRBD1 (5 bases). The CDR3 loop spans 16 amino acids. Trimming took 4 bases from V and 6 from J, leaving 22 bases between them. Germline V lookup: CDR1 GTSNPN, CDR2 SVGIG (reference sequence). The CDR3 loop is CAWNPGGTGVSQPQHF. The CDR3 DNA is TGTGCCTGGAACCCCGGTGGGACGGGGGTCAGTCAGCCCCAGCATTTT.

The chain has TRBV18 and TRBJ1-2; D is undetermined. There are 15 residues in the CDR3. Trimming left V 0 bases short and J 5 bases short, with 13 bases between. Looked up from germline, CDR1 is KGHSH and CDR2 is LQKENI. The CDR3 loop reads CASSPPSSGAYGYTF. CDR3 nucleotide sequence: TGTGCCAGCTCACCACCCAGCAGCGGCGCTTATGGCTACACCTTC.

The chain recombines TRBV10-3 with TRBJ1-6; 9 nucleotides line up with TRBD1. The CDR3 is 17 residues long. Germline lookup yields CDR1 ENHRY and CDR2 SYGVKD. J lost 1 base, V lost 3 bases, and 4 bases had no gene match. The CDR3 reads CAISDPDRGSYNSPLHF. The CDR3 nucleotides are TGTGCCATCAGTGACCCAGACAGGGGGTCCTATAATTCACCCCTCCACTTT.

This chain links TRBV25-1 with TRBJ1-1, with TRBD1 matching over 7 bases. CDR1 is MGHDK and CDR2 is SYGVNS in the germline V gene. CDR3 length equals 17 residues. Trimming at V came to 1 base and at J to 0 bases, leaving 8 bases not matched to a gene. The CDR3 here is CASSEFPGRGMNTEAFF. CDR3 in DNA: TGTGCCAGCAGTGAATTCCCGGGCAGGGGGATGAACACTGAAGCTTTCTTT.

The CDR3 spells CASSQTHFSGVLGTEAFF. CDR3 coding DNA: TGCGCCAGCAGCCAGACACACTTTTCAGGGGTCTTGGGGACTGAAGCTTTCTTT. The J gene is TRBJ1-1, the V gene TRBV4-1; maybe TRBD1 (6 bases). Germline V gene lookup returns CDR1 MGHRA and CDR2 YSYEKL. The CDR3 has 18 residues. The V end lost 3 bases, the J end lost 5 bases, and 25 bases lay between the germline ends.

The V call is TRBV6-6, the J call TRBJ2-2; D is unresolved. CDR1 and CDR2 (germline): MNHNY, SVGAGI (reference sequence). This CDR3 contains 16 residues. With 0 bases removed from V and 3 bases from J, the gap between germline ends came to 11 bases. The DNA of the CDR3 is TGTGCCAGCAGTTACTCGATTGGGCACTACACCGGGGAGCTGTTTTTT. Translation gives CASSYSIGHYTGELFF.

The rearrangement links TRBV28 to TRBJ1-5; a possible D gene is TRBD1 (6 bases). The germline V gene encodes CDR1 MDHEN and CDR2 SYDVKM. The CDR3 covers 14 residues. V was cut by 6 bases and J by 3 bases, with 12 bases left in between. This CDR3 is CASRQGYPNQPQHF. The CDR3, as DNA: TGTGCCAGCAGACAGGGTTACCCCAATCAGCCCCAGCATTTT.

The chain carries TRBV29-1 and TRBJ2-7, with 9 bases that match TRBD1. The CDR3 extends over 13 amino acids. Per the germline V gene, CDR1 is SQVTM and CDR2 is ANQGSEA. The V gene end was trimmed by 4 bases and the J gene end by 2 bases; junction bases not matched to a gene: 3. CDR3 DNA sequence: TGCAGCGTTGGGACAGGGGTCGCCTACGAGCAGTACTTC. This gives the protein CSVGTGVAYEQYF.

J is TRBJ2-7 and V is TRBV11-2, with 9 bases identical to TRBD1. This CDR3 is built from 17 residues. Losses at the gene ends were 0 bases for V and 7 bases for J; bases not matched to a gene: 13. Germline V gene data show CDR1 as SGHAT and CDR2 as FQNNGV. CDR3: CASSLDGGTGMGREQYF. The CDR3 region has the DNA TGTGCCAGCAGCTTAGATGGAGGGACAGGGATGGGAAGGGAGCAGTACTTC.

The chain uses TRBV18 and TRBJ1-1, with 7 bases identical to TRBD1. The CDR3 loop spans 13 amino acids. Trimming cost V 4 bases and J 9 bases; bases outside gene matches: 8. CDR1 and CDR2 (germline): KGHSH, LQKENI. The CDR3 nucleotides read TGTGCCAGCTCACTGGATGGGACAGCTAAAGCTTTCTTT. This gives the protein CASSLDGTAKAFF.

The chain combines TRBV7-3 with TRBJ2-3, with 7 bases matching TRBD2. CDR3 size: 16 residues. V shed 4 bases, J shed 6 bases, and the junction held 13 bases outside the gene matches. Germline lookup yields CDR1 SGHTA and CDR2 FQGTGA. The CDR3, as DNA: TGTGCCAGCAGCTCAAATGTCGGGGGGAAGGTCGATACGCAGTATTTT. This codes for CASSSNVGGKVDTQYF.

The J gene is TRBJ2-3, the V gene TRBV4-3, with 8 bases fitting TRBD1. The trim removed 8 bases at V and 5 bases at J, leaving 12 bases unmatched. Germline lookup yields CDR1 LGHNA and CDR2 YSLEER. The CDR3 totals 15 residues. The CDR3 spells CASSVIDRGIDTQYF. For the CDR3, the DNA is TGCGCCAGCTCGGTCATTGACAGGGGCATAGATACGCAGTATTTT.

The rearrangement joins TRBV6-6 to TRBJ1-5, with D tentatively TRBD1 (6 bases). Trimming took off 6 bases at V and 3 bases at J, with 18 bases between the two ends. This CDR3 region has 16 residues. The germline V gene encodes CDR1 MNHNY and CDR2 SVGAGI (reference sequence). This CDR3 reads CASSSYREPSNQPQHF. The CDR3 region has the DNA TGTGCCAGCAGCTCCTACAGGGAACCGTCCAATCAGCCCCAGCATTTT.

The CDR3 coding sequence is TGTGCCAGCACTAGGGACAGCAGCTCCTACGAGCAGTACTTC. The encoded protein is CASTRDSSSYEQYF. J is TRBJ2-7 and V is TRBV6-5; 7 bases fit TRBD1. V lost 7 bases to trimming and J lost 0 bases; unmatched junction nucleotides: 6. This CDR3 is 14 amino acids long. Germline V gene data show CDR1 as MNHEY and CDR2 as SVGAGI.

V and J are TRBV2 and TRBJ2-2; no reliable D call. Trimming left V 5 bases short and J 7 bases short, with 8 bases between. The germline gives CDR1 SNHLY, CDR2 FYNNEI. This CDR3 has 12 amino acids. This CDR3 reads CASSQRLGELFF. CDR3 DNA sequence: TGTGCCAGCAGTCAGCGACTCGGGGAGCTGTTTTTT.

V and J are TRBV10-3 and TRBJ2-7; the match to TRBD2 covers 7 bases. Germline V gene lookup returns CDR1 ENHRY and CDR2 SYGVKD. V lost 6 bases and J lost 0; bases outside the gene matches: 5. The CDR3 loop spans 14 amino acids. The CDR3 protein is CAIRGGMSSYEQYF. The CDR3 nucleotides read TGTGCCATCAGGGGAGGGATGAGCTCCTACGAGCAGTACTTC.

The chain joins TRBV15 to TRBJ2-3; 10 nucleotides align to TRBD2. Germline V gene data show CDR1 as LNHNV and CDR2 as YYDKDF (reference sequence). V lost 7 bases, J lost 5 bases, and 12 bases stayed unmatched. This CDR3 is built from 16 residues. CDR3 sequence (DNA): TGTGCCACCACCCGCTGGAGCGGGGGGGCGTTAGATACGCAGTATTTT. It translates to CATTRWSGGALDTQYF.

This clone occurred once. The DNA for the CDR3 is TGTGCCAGTTCAGCCGGGGGGCTCGGAAACACCATATATTTT. Translating gives CASSAGGLGNTIYF. The V call is TRBV19, the J call TRBJ1-3, with a possible D match to TRBD1 (6 bases). CDR1 and CDR2 from the germline V gene are LNHDA and SQIVND (reference sequence). The CDR3 spans 14 residues. Trimming stripped 8 bases from V and 4 bases from J, with 15 bases between.

The chain uses TRBV6-1 and TRBJ2-2; a possible D gene is TRBD1 (6 bases). Trimming cost V 8 bases and J 0 bases, with 13 bases left between them. The CDR3 has 15 residues. Germline CDR1 and CDR2: MNHNS and SASEGT. Here the CDR3 DNA reads TGTGCCAGCGGACGGACAGCCGCGAACACCGGGGAGCTGTTTTTT. Amino acids: CASGRTAANTGELFF.

V gene TRBV4-3 combines with J gene TRBJ1-2, with D possibly being TRBD1 (6 bases). The ends were cut back, 1 base at V and 4 bases at J, with 16 bases in the middle. The length of the CDR3 is 16 residues. Per the germline V gene, CDR1 is LGHNA and CDR2 is YSLEER. The CDR3 DNA is TGCGCCAGCAGCCAAGCTAAAGGGACACCCCTCTATGGCTACACCTTC. It translates to CASSQAKGTPLYGYTF.

This sequence joins TRBV7-2 and TRBJ2-2, with a weak D call TRBD1 (6 bases). V lost 2 bases, J lost 2 bases, and 12 bases lay in between. The CDR3 extends over 16 amino acids. The germline V gene has CDR1 SGHTA and CDR2 FQGNSA. In nucleotides, the CDR3 is TGTGCCAGCAGCTTAAACGCAGGGGCTAACACCGGGGAGCTGTTTTTT. It translates to CASSLNAGANTGELFF. Full variable domain (rest looked up from reference TRBV7-2 and TRBJ2-2): GAGVSQSPSNKVTEKGKDVELRCDPISGHTALYWYRQSLGQGLEFLIYFQGNSAPDKSGLPSDRFSAERTGGSVSTLTIQRTQQEDSAVYLCASSLNAGANTGELFFGEGSRLTVL.

This clone was detected only a few times. The chain recombines TRBV7-9 with TRBJ1-1; D gene ambiguous. CDR1 is SEHNR and CDR2 is FQNEAQ in the germline V gene (reference sequence). The V gene lost 4 bases and the J gene lost 2 bases, with 8 bases spanning the gap. The CDR3 loop spans 13 amino acids. CDR3 DNA sequence: TGTGCCAGCAGCTATACAGTTAACACTGAAGCTTTCTTT. Protein product: CASSYTVNTEAFF. The full variable domain, with the rest looked up from reference TRBV7-9 and TRBJ1-1, is DTGVSQNPRHKITKRGQNVTFRCDPISEHNRLYWYRQTLGQGPEFLTYFQNEAQLEKSRLLSDRFSAERPKGSFSTLEIQRTEQGDSAMYLCASSYTVNTEAFFGQGTRLTVV.

V is TRBV7-3 and J is TRBJ1-1; D gene ambiguous. Trimming shortened V by 2 bases and J by 3 bases, and 13 bases separated the two germline ends. This CDR3 contains 15 residues. The germline CDR1 and CDR2 sequences are SGHTA and FQGTGA. The CDR3 here is CASSLYPGSDTEAFF. The CDR3 bases are TGTGCCAGCAGCTTATATCCCGGGTCGGACACTGAAGCTTTCTTT.

This clone was observed once. The CDR3 coding sequence is TGTGCCAGCAGCCCCACGACAGGGGCCAGCAATCAGCCCCAGCATTTT. Translated, it gives CASSPTTGASNQPQHF. The chain recombines TRBV7-6 with TRBJ1-5, with TRBD1 identical over 8 bases. Germline CDR1 SGHVS, CDR2 FNYEAQ. Losses at the gene ends were 5 bases for V and 1 base for J; bases not matched to a gene: 7. The CDR3 consists of 16 residues.

The chain couples TRBV10-1 to TRBJ2-3; 7 nucleotides match TRBD1. This CDR3 spans 14 amino acids. Germline trimming cut 7 bases from V and 1 base from J; bases unmatched to any gene: 5. In germline, CDR1 is WNHNN, CDR2 SYGVQD (reference sequence). This chain's CDR3 is CASIDRVGTDTQYF. The DNA of the CDR3 is TGCGCCAGCATTGACAGGGTGGGCACAGATACGCAGTATTTT.